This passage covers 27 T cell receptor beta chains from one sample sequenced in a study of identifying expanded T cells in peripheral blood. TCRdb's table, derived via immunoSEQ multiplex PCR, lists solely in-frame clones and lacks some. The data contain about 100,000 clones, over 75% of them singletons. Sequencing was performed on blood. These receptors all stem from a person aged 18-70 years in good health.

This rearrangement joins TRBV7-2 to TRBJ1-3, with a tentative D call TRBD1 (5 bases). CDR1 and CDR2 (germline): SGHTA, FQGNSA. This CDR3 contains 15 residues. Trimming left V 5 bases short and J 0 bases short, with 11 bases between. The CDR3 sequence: CASSRKRGSGNTIYF. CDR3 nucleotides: TGTGCCAGCAGCCGAAAGAGGGGCTCTGGAAACACCATATATTTT.

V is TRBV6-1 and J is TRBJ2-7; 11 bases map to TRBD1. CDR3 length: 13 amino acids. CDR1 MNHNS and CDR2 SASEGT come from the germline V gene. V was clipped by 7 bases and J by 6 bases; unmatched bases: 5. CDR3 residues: CASKGTGGPEQYF. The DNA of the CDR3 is TGTGCCAGCAAGGGGACAGGGGGTCCCGAGCAGTACTTC.

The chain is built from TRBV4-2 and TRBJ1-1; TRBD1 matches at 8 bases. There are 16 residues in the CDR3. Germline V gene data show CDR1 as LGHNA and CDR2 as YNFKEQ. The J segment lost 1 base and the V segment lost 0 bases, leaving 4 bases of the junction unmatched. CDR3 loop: CASSQDPGQGNTEAFF. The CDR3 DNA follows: TGTGCCAGCAGCCAAGATCCCGGACAGGGGAACACTGAAGCTTTCTTT.

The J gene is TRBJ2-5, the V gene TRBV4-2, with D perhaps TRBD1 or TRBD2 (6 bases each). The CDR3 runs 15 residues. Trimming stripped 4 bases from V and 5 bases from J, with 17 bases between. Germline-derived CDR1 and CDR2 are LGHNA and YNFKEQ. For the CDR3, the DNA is TGTGCCAGCAGCCCCCGGGTCGGGGGCGGGGAGACCCAGTACTTC. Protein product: CASSPRVGGGETQYF.

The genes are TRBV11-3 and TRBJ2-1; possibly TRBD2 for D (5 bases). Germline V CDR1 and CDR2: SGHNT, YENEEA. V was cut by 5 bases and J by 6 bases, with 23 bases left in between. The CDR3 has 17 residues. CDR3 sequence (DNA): TGTGCCAGCAGCCCACGAGACTGGCAACTGGACTCCAATGAGCAGTTCTTC. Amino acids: CASSPRDWQLDSNEQFF. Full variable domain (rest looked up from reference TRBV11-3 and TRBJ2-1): EAGVVQSPRYKIIEKKQPVAFWCNPISGHNTLYWYLQNLGQGPELLIRYENEEAVDDSQLPKDRFSAERLKGVDSTLKIQPAELGDSAVYLCASSPRDWQLDSNEQFFGPGTRLTVL.

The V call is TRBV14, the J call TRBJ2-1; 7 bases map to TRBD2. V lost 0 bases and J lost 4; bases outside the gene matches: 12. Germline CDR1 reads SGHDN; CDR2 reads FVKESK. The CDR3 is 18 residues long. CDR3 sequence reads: CASSQDFWGRAPYNEQFF. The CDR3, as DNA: TGTGCCAGCAGCCAAGATTTTTGGGGGAGGGCCCCGTACAATGAGCAGTTCTTC.

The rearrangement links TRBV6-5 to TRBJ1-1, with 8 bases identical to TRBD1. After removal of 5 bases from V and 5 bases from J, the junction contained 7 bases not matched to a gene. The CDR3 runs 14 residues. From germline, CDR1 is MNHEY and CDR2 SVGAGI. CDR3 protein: CASSTRTGKTEAFF. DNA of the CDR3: TGTGCCAGCAGTACAAGGACAGGGAAAACTGAAGCTTTCTTT.

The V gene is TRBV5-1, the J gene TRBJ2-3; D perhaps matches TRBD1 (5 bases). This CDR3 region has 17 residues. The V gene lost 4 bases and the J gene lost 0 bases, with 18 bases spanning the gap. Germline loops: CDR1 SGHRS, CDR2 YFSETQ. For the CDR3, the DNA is TGCGCCAGCAGCGTTGATCAGGGTTTATACAGCACAGATACGCAGTATTTT. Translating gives CASSVDQGLYSTDTQYF.

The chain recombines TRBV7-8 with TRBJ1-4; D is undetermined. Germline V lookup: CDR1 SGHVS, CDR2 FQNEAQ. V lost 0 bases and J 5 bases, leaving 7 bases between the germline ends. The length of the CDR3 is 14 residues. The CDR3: CASSLAPGNEKLFF. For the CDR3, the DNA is TGTGCCAGCAGCTTAGCGCCGGGAAATGAAAAACTGTTTTTT.

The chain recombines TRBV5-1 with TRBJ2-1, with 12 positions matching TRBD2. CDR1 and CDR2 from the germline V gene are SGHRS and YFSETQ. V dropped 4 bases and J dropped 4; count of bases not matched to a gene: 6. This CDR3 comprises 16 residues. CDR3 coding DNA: TGCGCCAGCAGCACATCTAGCGGGGGGGCGTACAATGAGCAGTTCTTC. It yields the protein CASSTSSGGAYNEQFF.

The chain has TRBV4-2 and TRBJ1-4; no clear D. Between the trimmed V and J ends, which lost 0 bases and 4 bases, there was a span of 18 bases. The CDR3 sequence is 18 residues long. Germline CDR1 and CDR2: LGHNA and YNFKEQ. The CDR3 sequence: CASSQDNPIRQVNEKLFF. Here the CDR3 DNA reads TGTGCCAGCAGCCAAGACAATCCCATCCGACAAGTTAATGAAAAACTGTTTTTT.

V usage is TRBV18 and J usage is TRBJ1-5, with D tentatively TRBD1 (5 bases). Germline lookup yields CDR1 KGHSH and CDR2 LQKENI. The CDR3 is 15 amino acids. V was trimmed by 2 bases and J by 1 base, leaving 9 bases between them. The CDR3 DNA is TGTGCCAGCTCACCAGGACAACCGAGCAATCAGCCCCAGCATTTT. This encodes CASSPGQPSNQPQHF.

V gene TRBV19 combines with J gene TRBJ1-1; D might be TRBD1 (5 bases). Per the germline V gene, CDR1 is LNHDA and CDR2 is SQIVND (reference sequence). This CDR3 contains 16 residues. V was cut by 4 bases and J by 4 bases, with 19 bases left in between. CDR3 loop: CASSSQGRVGGTEAFF. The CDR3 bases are TGTGCCAGTAGTAGCCAGGGAAGGGTAGGAGGCACTGAAGCTTTCTTT.

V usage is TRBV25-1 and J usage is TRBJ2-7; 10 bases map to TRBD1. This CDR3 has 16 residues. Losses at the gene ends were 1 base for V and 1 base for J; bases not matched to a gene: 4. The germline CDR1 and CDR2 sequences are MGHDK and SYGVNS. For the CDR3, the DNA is TGTGCCAGCAGTGAATTTCCGGGACAGGGGTCCTACGAGCAGTACTTC. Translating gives CASSEFPGQGSYEQYF.

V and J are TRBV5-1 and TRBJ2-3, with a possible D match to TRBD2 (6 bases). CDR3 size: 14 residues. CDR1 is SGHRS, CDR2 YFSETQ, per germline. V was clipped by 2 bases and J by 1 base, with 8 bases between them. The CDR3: CASSFGGGTDTQYF. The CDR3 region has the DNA TGCGCCAGCAGCTTTGGCGGGGGCACAGATACGCAGTATTTT.

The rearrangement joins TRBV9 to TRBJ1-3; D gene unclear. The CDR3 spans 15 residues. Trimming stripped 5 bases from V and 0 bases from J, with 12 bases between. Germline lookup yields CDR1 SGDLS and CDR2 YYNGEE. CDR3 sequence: CASSPSVPSGNTIYF. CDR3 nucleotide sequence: TGTGCCAGCAGTCCTTCCGTGCCCTCTGGAAACACCATATATTTT.

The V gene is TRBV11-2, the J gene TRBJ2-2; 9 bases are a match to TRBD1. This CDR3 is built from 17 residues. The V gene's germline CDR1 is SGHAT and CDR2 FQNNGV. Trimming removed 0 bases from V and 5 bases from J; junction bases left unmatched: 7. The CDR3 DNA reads TGTGCCAGCAGCTTAGAAGGACAGGGGCCGTGGACCGGGGAGCTGTTTTTT. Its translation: CASSLEGQGPWTGELFF.

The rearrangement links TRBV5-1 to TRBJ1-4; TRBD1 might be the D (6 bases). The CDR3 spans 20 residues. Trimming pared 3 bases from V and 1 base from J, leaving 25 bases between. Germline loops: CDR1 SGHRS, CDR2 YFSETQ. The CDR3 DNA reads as TGCGCCAGCAGCTCGGGTACAGGGATCTCACTCCTTAAAACTAATGAAAAACTGTTTTTT. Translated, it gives CASSSGTGISLLKTNEKLFF.

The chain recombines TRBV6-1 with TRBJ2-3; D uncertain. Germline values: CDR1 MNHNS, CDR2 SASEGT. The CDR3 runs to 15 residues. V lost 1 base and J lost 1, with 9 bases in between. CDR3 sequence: CASSEGAGRTDTQYF. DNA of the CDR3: TGTGCCAGCAGTGAAGGGGCAGGCCGCACAGATACGCAGTATTTT.

The CDR3 DNA is TGTGCCAGCAGTTTACGGAGGGGGGAGCTGTTTTTT. It translates to CASSLRRGELFF. This sequence joins TRBV27 and TRBJ2-2; possible D gene TRBD2, 5 bases. Germline-derived CDR1 and CDR2 are MNHEY and SMNVEV (reference sequence). The V gene lost 2 bases and the J gene lost 8 bases, with 6 bases spanning the gap. The CDR3 contains 12 residues.

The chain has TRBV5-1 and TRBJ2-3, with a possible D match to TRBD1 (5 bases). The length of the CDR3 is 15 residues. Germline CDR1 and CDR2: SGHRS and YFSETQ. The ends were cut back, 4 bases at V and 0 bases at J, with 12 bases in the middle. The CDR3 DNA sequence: TGCGCCAGCAGCAGGACAACTGCTAGCACAGATACGCAGTATTTT. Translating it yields CASSRTTASTDTQYF. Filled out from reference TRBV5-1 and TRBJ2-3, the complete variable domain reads KAGVTQTPRYLIKTRGQQVTLSCSPISGHRSVSWYQQTPGQGLQFLFEYFSETQRNKGNFPGRFSGRQFSNSRSEMNVSTLELGDSALYLCASSRTTASTDTQYFGPGTRLTVL.

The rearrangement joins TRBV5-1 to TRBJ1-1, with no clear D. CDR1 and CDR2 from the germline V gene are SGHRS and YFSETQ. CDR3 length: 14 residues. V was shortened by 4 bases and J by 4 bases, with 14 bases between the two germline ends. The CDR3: CASSKDWRSTEAFF. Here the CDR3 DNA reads TGCGCCAGCAGCAAGGACTGGAGGTCCACTGAAGCTTTCTTT. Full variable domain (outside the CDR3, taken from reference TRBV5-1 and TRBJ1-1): KAGVTQTPRYLIKTRGQQVTLSCSPISGHRSVSWYQQTPGQGLQFLFEYFSETQRNKGNFPGRFSGRQFSNSRSEMNVSTLELGDSALYLCASSKDWRSTEAFFGQGTRLTVV.

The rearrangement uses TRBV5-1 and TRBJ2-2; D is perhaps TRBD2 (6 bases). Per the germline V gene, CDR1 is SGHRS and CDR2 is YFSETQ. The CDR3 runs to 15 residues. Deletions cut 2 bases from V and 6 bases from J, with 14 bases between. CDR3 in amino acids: CASSFGGLLPGELFF. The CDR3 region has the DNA TGCGCCAGCAGCTTTGGGGGACTCCTCCCCGGGGAGCTGTTTTTT.

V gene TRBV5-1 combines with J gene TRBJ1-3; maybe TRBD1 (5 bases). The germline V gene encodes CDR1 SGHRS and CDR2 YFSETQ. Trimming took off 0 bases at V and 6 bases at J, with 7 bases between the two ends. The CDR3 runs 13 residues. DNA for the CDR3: TGCGCCAGCAGCTTGGGACAGTTAAACACCATATATTTT. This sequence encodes CASSLGQLNTIYF. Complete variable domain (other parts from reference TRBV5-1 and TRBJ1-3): KAGVTQTPRYLIKTRGQQVTLSCSPISGHRSVSWYQQTPGQGLQFLFEYFSETQRNKGNFPGRFSGRQFSNSRSEMNVSTLELGDSALYLCASSLGQLNTIYFGEGSWLTVV.

Written as DNA, the CDR3 is TGTGCCAGCAGCCAAGGCTTGGGTTTGGGTCATTCACCCCTCCACTTT. This encodes CASSQGLGLGHSPLHF. The V and J genes are TRBV14 and TRBJ1-6; D is ambiguous. The V gene's germline CDR1 is SGHDN and CDR2 FVKESK. The CDR3 loop spans 16 amino acids. V shed 1 base and J shed 8 bases, with 15 bases lying between them.

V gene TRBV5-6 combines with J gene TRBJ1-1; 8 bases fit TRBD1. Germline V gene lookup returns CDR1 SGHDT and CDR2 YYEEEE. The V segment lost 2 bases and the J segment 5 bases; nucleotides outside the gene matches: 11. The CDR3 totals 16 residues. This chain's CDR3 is CASSLGPTGTGTEAFF. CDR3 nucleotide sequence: TGTGCCAGCAGCTTAGGACCTACCGGGACAGGAACTGAAGCTTTCTTT.

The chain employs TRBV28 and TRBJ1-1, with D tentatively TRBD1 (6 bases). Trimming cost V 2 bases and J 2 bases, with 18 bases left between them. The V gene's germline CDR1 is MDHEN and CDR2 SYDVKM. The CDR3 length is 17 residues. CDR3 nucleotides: TGTGCCAGCAGTTTAGATCAGGAGGGGGGGCTAAACACTGAAGCTTTCTTT. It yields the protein CASSLDQEGGLNTEAFF.